These 29 T cell receptor beta chains were all obtained from the same sample, sequenced in a study of blood T cells in healthy people across ages (dated by TCRdb to the mid-2010s). Library prep was done by 5' RACE. The data were produced on an Illumina HiSeq 2500. The second PCR ran for roughly 7 to 12 cycles and used a J-beta primer mix along with a sample-barcoded 5' primer. In-frame beta chains were kept once TCRdb had trimmed the public reads at Q25 with fastp and called clones with MiXCR. Rows matching on CDR3 protein sequence are summarized as one entry with the most common DNA and genes. The table for this sample lists some 690,000 distinct CDR3 sequences; about 24% of them were counted only once. The ten largest clones add up to about 22% of the sample. The source material was blood. These receptors were collected from a man between 70 and 80 years old in good health.

V usage is TRBV27 and J usage is TRBJ2-5; perhaps D is TRBD1 or TRBD2 (5 bases each). The DNA end favors TRBJ2-7, so the J call may be wrong. Germline loops: CDR1 MNHEY, CDR2 SMNVEV (reference sequence). This CDR3 has 15 amino acids. The CDR3 reads CASTPVGVGSYEQYF. The CDR3 bases are TGTGCCAGCACCCCGGTGGGGGTGGGCTCCTACGAGCAGTACTTC.

The chain couples TRBV20-1 to TRBJ2-4; 9 nucleotides agree with TRBD1. This CDR3 has 13 amino acids. CDR1 and CDR2 (germline): DFQATT, SNEGSKA (reference sequence). V shed 5 bases and J 1 base; nucleotides not matched to a gene: 0. The CDR3 loop reads CSAGQGAKNIQYF. Here the CDR3 DNA reads TGCAGTGCTGGACAGGGGGCCAAAAACATTCAGTACTTC.

V usage is TRBV20-1 and J usage is TRBJ2-1; D might be TRBD2 (5 bases). The last part of the DNA fits TRBJ2-7 better; the J call may be wrong. This CDR3 is 15 amino acids long. Germline V gene sequence: CDR1 DFQATT, CDR2 SNEGSKA (reference sequence). The CDR3 coding sequence is TGCAGTGCTAGTTTCCCCCAGCGGAGTTCCTACGAGCAGTACTTC. It is translated as CSASFPQRSSYEQYF.

The chain couples TRBV11-2 to TRBJ2-7; 9 bases fit TRBD2. CDR1 and CDR2 from the germline V gene are SGHAT and FQNNGV. With V trimmed by 1 base and J by 1 base, 5 bases remained unmatched. This CDR3 has 16 amino acids. CDR3 in amino acids: CASSLVASGTSYEQYV. In DNA form, the CDR3 reads TGTGCCAGCAGCTTAGTTGCTAGCGGGACGTCCTACGAGCAGTACGTC.

This rearrangement joins TRBV11-2 to TRBJ2-1; 7 bases are a match to TRBD2. Germline V gene data show CDR1 as SGHAT and CDR2 as FQNNGV. With 10 bases clipped from V and 10 bases from J, the junction kept 16 bases outside the gene matches. There are 14 residues in the CDR3. Written as DNA, the CDR3 is TGTGCCACCTCCATCCGGGGAGGGGAAACGGAGCAGTTCTTC. This translates into CATSIRGGETEQFF.

CDR3 sequence (DNA): TGTGCCAGCAGCCAAGTGGGGAAGGGGGGTACCGGGGAGCTGTTTTTT. It encodes CASSQVGKGGTGELFF. The chain joins TRBV11-2 to TRBJ2-2; D may correspond to TRBD1 or TRBD2 (6 bases each). Trimming stripped 5 bases from V and 5 bases from J, with 18 bases between. This CDR3 has 16 amino acids. CDR1 and CDR2 (germline): SGHAT, FQNNGV.

In regard to this clonotype: A read error may account for a junction end that differs from germline. The V call is TRBV20-1, the J call TRBJ2-5; the match to TRBD2 covers 11 bases. Germline loops: CDR1 DFQATT, CDR2 SNEGSKA (reference sequence). The CDR3 totals 13 residues. The CDR3 loop is CSAGSSGRNIGFF. CDR3 coding DNA: TGCAGTGCTGGGTCTAGCGGGAGGAATATAGGGTTCTTC.

This chain joins TRBV15 and TRBJ2-1; D gene unclear. The end of the DNA is better explained by TRBJ2-5, so the J call may be wrong. Per germline, CDR1 LNHNV and CDR2 YYDKDF (reference sequence). This CDR3 region has 14 residues. CDR3 in DNA: TGTGCCACCAGCGAGTGGGTAGTCGGTGAGACCCAGTACTTC. Encoded protein: CATSEWVVGETQYF.

CDR3 region: CSGGTLNTEAFF. Written as DNA, the CDR3 is TGCAGCGGCGGGACACTGAACACTGAAGCTTTCTTT. The rearrangement joins TRBV29-1 to TRBJ1-1; a possible D gene is TRBD1 (6 bases). Germline lookup yields CDR1 SQVTM and CDR2 ANQGSEA. CDR3 length: 12 residues. The germline V and J ends were trimmed by 7 bases and 0 bases, with 9 bases remaining between them.

The V and J genes are TRBV20-1 and TRBJ2-1; 9 bases are shared with TRBD2. In germline, CDR1 is DFQATT, CDR2 SNEGSKA (reference sequence). The V and J ends lost 5 bases and 0 bases, in that order; junction bases with no gene match: 11. CDR3 length: 17 residues. The CDR3 region has the DNA TGCAGTGCTCCCAGTGTGGATAGCGGGAGCTCCTACAATGAGCAGTTCTTC. Residues: CSAPSVDSGSSYNEQFF.

The chain has TRBV11-2 and TRBJ1-3; a possible D gene is TRBD1 (6 bases). Germline values: CDR1 SGHAT, CDR2 FQNNGV. The CDR3 length is 14 residues. V lost 2 bases and J lost 4, with 9 bases in between. CDR3 loop: CASSLTGRGNTIYF. As DNA, the CDR3 is TGTGCCAGCAGCTTAACAGGGAGAGGAAACACCATATATTTT.

This clonotype was seen only a few times. The genes are TRBV10-1 and TRBJ2-5; no definite D call. The length of the CDR3 is 9 residues. Trimming left V 10 bases short and J 11 bases short, with 11 bases between. Germline CDR1 WNHNN, CDR2 SYGVQD (reference sequence). As DNA, the CDR3 is TGCGCCAAGCCTGGAGAGCAGTACTTC. It specifies CAKPGEQYF.

In its sample, this clonotype was seen a few times. The chain has TRBV20-1 and TRBJ2-7; 10 bases are shared with TRBD2. Germline CDR1 and CDR2: DFQATT and SNEGSKA (reference sequence). The CDR3 is made up of 16 amino acids. J lost 4 bases, V lost 3 bases, and 12 bases had no gene match. CDR3 in amino acids: CSASDRASGGGYEQYF. CDR3 coding DNA: TGCAGTGCTAGTGATCGGGCTAGCGGGGGTGGTTACGAGCAGTACTTC.

In this sample, this clonotype turned up a few times. The chain is built from TRBV29-1 and TRBJ1-2; 9 nucleotides match TRBD1. From germline, CDR1 is SQVTM and CDR2 ANQGSEA. The CDR3 extends over 15 amino acids. V gave up 1 base and J gave up 4 bases; unmatched junction bases: 7. Here the CDR3 reads CSVEGDRDVRYGYTF. In DNA, the CDR3 is TGCAGCGTTGAAGGGGACAGGGACGTCCGCTATGGCTACACCTTC.

The V call is TRBV14, the J call TRBJ2-5; 8 bases are a match to TRBD1. This CDR3 region has 14 residues. Germline lookup yields CDR1 SGHDN and CDR2 FVKESK. The V and J ends lost 10 bases and 0 bases, in that order; junction bases with no gene match: 7. The CDR3 here is CATDGTGHQETQYF. DNA for the CDR3: TGTGCCACGGACGGGACAGGCCACCAAGAGACCCAGTACTTC.

This clonotype has just a few counts. The rearrangement links TRBV5-1 to TRBJ2-3, with 7 bases aligning to TRBD1. Per germline, CDR1 SGHRS and CDR2 YFSETQ. The length of the CDR3 is 13 residues. J gave up 8 bases and V 4 bases, and 7 bases lay outside the gene matches. The CDR3 loop is CASSTGVGGTQYF. The CDR3 DNA is TGCGCCAGCAGCACAGGGGTTGGGGGTACGCAGTATTTT. Full variable domain (rest looked up from reference TRBV5-1 and TRBJ2-3): KAGVTQTPRYLIKTRGQQVTLSCSPISGHRSVSWYQQTPGQGLQFLFEYFSETQRNKGNFPGRFSGRQFSNSRSEMNVSTLELGDSALYLCASSTGVGGTQYFGPGTRLTVL.

V and J are TRBV6-6 and TRBJ1-5; the D gene is possibly TRBD1 (6 bases). The germline V and J ends were trimmed by 2 bases and 3 bases, with 8 bases remaining between them. Germline-derived CDR1 and CDR2 are MNHNY and SVGAGI (reference sequence). The CDR3 extends over 14 amino acids. The CDR3 sequence is CASSYPGDNQPQHF. In nucleotides, the CDR3 is TGTGCCAGCAGTTACCCAGGGGACAATCAGCCCCAGCATTTT.

The V gene is TRBV29-1, the J gene TRBJ2-3, with D possibly being TRBD2 (5 bases). The CDR3 is 14 amino acids. V lost 3 bases and J 6 bases, leaving 16 bases between the germline ends. CDR1 is SQVTM, CDR2 ANQGSEA, per germline. The CDR3 spells CSVDHGGPGDTQYF. CDR3 nucleotide sequence: TGCAGCGTTGATCACGGTGGGCCGGGGGATACGCAGTATTTT.

This clonotype was seen more than once but under ten times. The CDR3 spells CASTKGLYGETQYF. CDR3 nucleotides: TGTGCCAGCACCAAAGGGCTTTACGGGGAGACCCAGTACTTC. The gene calls are TRBV6-5 and TRBJ2-5; no clear D. The CDR3 spans 14 residues. V lost 7 bases and J lost 5, with 17 bases in between. Germline values: CDR1 MNHEY, CDR2 SVGAGI.

This clonotype turned up a few times. The CDR3 region is CASSYGGELAKNIQYF. CDR3 coding DNA: TGTGCCAGCAGTTACGGGGGAGAACTAGCCAAAAACATTCAGTACTTC. This chain uses TRBV6-8 with TRBJ2-4; D may be TRBD1 or TRBD2 (5 bases each). The V end was cut by 2 bases, the J end by 0 bases, with 11 bases between. The V gene's germline CDR1 is MNHGY and CDR2 SAAAGT. The CDR3 is 16 amino acids.

The table lists this clonotype with many counts. This chain links TRBV27 with TRBJ1-1; D remains ambiguous. Trimming took off 3 bases at V and 1 base at J, with 6 bases between the two ends. The CDR3 has 13 residues. From germline, CDR1 is MNHEY and CDR2 SMNVEV (reference sequence). CDR3 in DNA: TGTGCCAGCAGTTTCTACCAGAACACTGAAGCTTTCTTT. Its translation: CASSFYQNTEAFF.

The rearrangement joins TRBV27 to TRBJ2-1; 8 bases map to TRBD2. CDR1 is MNHEY, CDR2 SMNVEV, per germline (reference sequence). Trimming at V came to 2 bases and at J to 10 bases, leaving 7 bases not matched to a gene. The CDR3 is made up of 14 amino acids. DNA for the CDR3: TGTGCCAGCAGTTTAAAAGCGGGAGTAGGAGAGCAGTTCTTC. This translates into CASSLKAGVGEQFF.

This clonotype was seen a handful of times. The chain couples TRBV12-3 or TRBV12-4 to TRBJ1-2, with unresolved D. V lost 7 bases and J lost 5, with 17 bases in between. The CDR3 runs to 14 residues. In nucleotides, the CDR3 is TGTGCCAGCACCCTTCCCGGAACATCTTATGGCTACACCTTC. It yields the protein CASTLPGTSYGYTF.

The V and J genes are TRBV5-1 and TRBJ2-2; the D call may be TRBD1 or TRBD2 (5 bases each). The V end lost 7 bases, the J end lost 0 bases, and 10 bases lay between the germline ends. The CDR3 consists of 14 residues. Germline values: CDR1 SGHRS, CDR2 YFSETQ. As DNA, the CDR3 is TGCGCCAGCCGGGGCGCAACGAACACCGGGGAGCTGTTTTTT. It yields the protein CASRGATNTGELFF. The full variable domain, with the rest looked up from reference TRBV5-1 and TRBJ2-2, is KAGVTQTPRYLIKTRGQQVTLSCSPISGHRSVSWYQQTPGQGLQFLFEYFSETQRNKGNFPGRFSGRQFSNSRSEMNVSTLELGDSALYLCASRGATNTGELFFGEGSRLTVL.

The chain is built from TRBV11-3 and TRBJ2-3, with D possibly being TRBD2 (5 bases). The length of the CDR3 is 18 residues. The germline V and J ends were trimmed by 5 bases and 3 bases, with 24 bases remaining between them. Germline V CDR1 and CDR2: SGHNT, YENEEA. The CDR3 DNA reads TGTGCCAGCAGCCTGAGATGGGTGGCGGGCCCTACAACAGATACGCAGTATTTT. This encodes CASSLRWVAGPTTDTQYF.

A few counts support this clonotype. The rearrangement joins TRBV20-1 to TRBJ2-5; D gene uncertain. Germline V gene data show CDR1 as DFQATT and CDR2 as SNEGSKA (reference sequence). Deletions cut 6 bases from V and 5 bases from J, with 13 bases between. This CDR3 has 12 amino acids. CDR3 protein: CSATSLGETQYF. The DNA for the CDR3 is TGCAGTGCCACCTCCCTGGGGGAGACCCAGTACTTC.

V usage is TRBV9 and J usage is TRBJ2-4; 10 bases line up with TRBD2. The V and J ends lost 3 bases and 1 base, in that order; junction bases with no gene match: 4. This CDR3 spans 16 amino acids. The germline V gene has CDR1 SGDLS and CDR2 YYNGEE. CDR3 in DNA: TGTGCCAGCAGCGCCGGGACTAGCGAGGCCAAAAACATTCAGTACTTC. Encoded protein: CASSAGTSEAKNIQYF.

The chain links TRBV5-1 to TRBJ2-7, with no clear D. With 0 bases removed from V and 0 bases from J, the gap between germline ends came to 7 bases. CDR3 size: 14 residues. Germline V gene lookup returns CDR1 SGHRS and CDR2 YFSETQ. CDR3 nucleotide sequence: TGCGCCAGCAGCTTGGAGGGTGCCTCCTACGAGCAGTACTTC. As protein: CASSLEGASYEQYF.

The chain joins TRBV6-5 to TRBJ2-1; D possibly matches TRBD1 or TRBD2 (5 bases each). The germline V gene has CDR1 MNHEY and CDR2 SVGAGI. Trimming shortened V by 7 bases and J by 0 bases, and 10 bases separated the two germline ends. This CDR3 region has 14 residues. In DNA, the CDR3 is TGTGCCAGCACCCGGGACGCCTCCTACAATGAGCAGTTCTTC. Amino acid sequence: CASTRDASYNEQFF.